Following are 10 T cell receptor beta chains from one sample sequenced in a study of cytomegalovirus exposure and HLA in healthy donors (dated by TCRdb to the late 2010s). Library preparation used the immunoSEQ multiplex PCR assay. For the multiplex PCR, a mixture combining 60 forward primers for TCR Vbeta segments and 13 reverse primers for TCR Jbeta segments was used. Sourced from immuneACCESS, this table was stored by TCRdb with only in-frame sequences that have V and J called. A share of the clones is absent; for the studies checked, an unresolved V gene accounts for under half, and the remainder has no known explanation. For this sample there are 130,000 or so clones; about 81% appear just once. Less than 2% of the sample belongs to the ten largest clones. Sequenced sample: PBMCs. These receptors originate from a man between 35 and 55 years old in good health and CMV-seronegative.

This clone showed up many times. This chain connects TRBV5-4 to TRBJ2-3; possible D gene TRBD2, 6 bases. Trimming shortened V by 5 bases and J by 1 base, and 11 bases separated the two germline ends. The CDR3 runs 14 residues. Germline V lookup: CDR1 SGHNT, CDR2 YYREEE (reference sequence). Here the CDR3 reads CASRSGLGTDTQYF. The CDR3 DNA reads TGTGCCAGCAGGTCGGGACTCGGCACAGATACGCAGTATTTT.

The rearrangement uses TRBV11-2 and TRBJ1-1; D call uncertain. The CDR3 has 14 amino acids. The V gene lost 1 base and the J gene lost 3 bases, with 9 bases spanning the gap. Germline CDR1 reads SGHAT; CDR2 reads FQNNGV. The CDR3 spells CASSLVGGHTEAFF. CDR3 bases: TGTGCCAGCAGCTTAGTCGGAGGACACACTGAAGCTTTCTTT.

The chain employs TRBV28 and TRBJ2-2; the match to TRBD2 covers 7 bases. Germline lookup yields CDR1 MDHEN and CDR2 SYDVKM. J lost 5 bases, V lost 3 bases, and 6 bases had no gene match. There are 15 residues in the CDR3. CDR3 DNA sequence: TGTGCCAGCAGTTTCGTAGGGGAGGGGACCGGGGAGCTGTTTTTT. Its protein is CASSFVGEGTGELFF.

The CDR3 DNA reads TGTGCCAGTAGTATCTTGGGACAGGACACCGGGGAGCTGTTTTTT. It specifies CASSILGQDTGELFF. This chain uses TRBV19 with TRBJ2-2; 8 bases are a match to TRBD1. The V and J ends lost 3 bases and 3 bases, in that order; junction bases with no gene match: 3. CDR1 is LNHDA, CDR2 SQIVND, per germline (reference sequence). The CDR3 length is 15 residues. Full variable domain (missing parts from reference TRBV19 and TRBJ2-2): DGGITQSPKYLFRKEGQNVTLSCEQNLNHDAMYWYRQDPGQGLRLIYYSQIVNDFQKGDIAEGYSVSREKKESFPLTVTSAQKNPTAFYLCASSILGQDTGELFFGEGSRLTVL.

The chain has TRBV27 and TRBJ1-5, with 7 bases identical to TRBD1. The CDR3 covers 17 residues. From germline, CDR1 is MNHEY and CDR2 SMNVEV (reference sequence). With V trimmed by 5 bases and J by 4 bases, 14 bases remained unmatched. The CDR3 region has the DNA TGTGCCAGCAGTGGAAGTGGGACAGCCCGAACGAATCAGCCCCAGCATTTT. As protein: CASSGSGTARTNQPQHF.

The CDR3 nucleotides read TGTGCCAGCTCAGGTTGGACAGGGCTTGAGAATGAGCAGTTCTTC. Protein: CASSGWTGLENEQFF. V is TRBV18 and J is TRBJ2-1, with 8 bases matching TRBD1. Germline CDR1 and CDR2: KGHSH and LQKENI. The CDR3 spans 15 residues. With V trimmed by 5 bases and J by 7 bases, 10 bases remained unmatched.

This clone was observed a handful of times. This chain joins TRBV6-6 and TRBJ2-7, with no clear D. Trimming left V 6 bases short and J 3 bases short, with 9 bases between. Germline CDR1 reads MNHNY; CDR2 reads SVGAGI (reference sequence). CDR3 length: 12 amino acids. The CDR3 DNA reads TGTGCCAGCAGGGGCCCGGACTACGAGCAGTACTTC. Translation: CASRGPDYEQYF.

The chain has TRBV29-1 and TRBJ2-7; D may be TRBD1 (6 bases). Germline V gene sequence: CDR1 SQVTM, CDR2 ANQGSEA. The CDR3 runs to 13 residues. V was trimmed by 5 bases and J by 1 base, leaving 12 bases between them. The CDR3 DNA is TGCAGCGTTATACTTACAGGGTCCTACGAGCAGTACTTC. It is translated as CSVILTGSYEQYF.

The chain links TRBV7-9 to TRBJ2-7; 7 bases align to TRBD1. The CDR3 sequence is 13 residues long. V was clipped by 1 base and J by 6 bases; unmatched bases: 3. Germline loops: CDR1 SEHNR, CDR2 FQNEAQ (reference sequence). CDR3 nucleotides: TGTGCCAGCAGCTTAGTAAACAGGGGCGAGCAGTACTTC. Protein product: CASSLVNRGEQYF.

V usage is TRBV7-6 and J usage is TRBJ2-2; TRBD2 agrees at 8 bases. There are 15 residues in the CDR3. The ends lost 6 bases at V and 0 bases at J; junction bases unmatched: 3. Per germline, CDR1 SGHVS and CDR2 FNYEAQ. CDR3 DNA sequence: TGTGCCAGCAGAGAACTAGCGGCGAACACCGGGGAGCTGTTTTTT. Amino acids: CASRELAANTGELFF. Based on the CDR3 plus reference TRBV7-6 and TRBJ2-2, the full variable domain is GAGVSQSPRYKVTKRGQDVALRCDPISGHVSLYWYRQALGQGPEFLTYFNYEAQQDKSGLPNDRFSAERPEGSISTLTIQRTEQRDSAMYRCASRELAANTGELFFGEGSRLTVL.